This entry describes one T cell receptor (beta chain). What it binds is not known. This sample stems from a study of shared clonotypes between healthy human individuals. Study-level information: A donor's plate count was three for CD4 naive and three for CD4 memory; CD8 naive had two and CD8 memory one. Study-level findings and limits: Researchers found naive subsets generally carried larger estimated richness than memory subsets. Naive CD4 clonotypes overlapped across several donors at roughly 5.1%. A reduction in generation probabilities was seen for non-shared clonotypes relative to those shared by all four donors.

This table comes from immunoSEQ multiplex PCR, and its TCRdb copy is limited to in-frame clones, with some not included. The table shows fewer than 850,000 clones, with 90% occurring only once. The length of the CDR3 is 18 residues. V trimming: 3 bases; J trimming: 4 bases; junction bases outside the gene matches: 14. Germline lookup yields CDR1 KGHSH and CDR2 LQKENI. The source material was memory CD8+ T cells from PBMCs. Subset given: CD45RO+ cells pooled with CCR7-negative TemRA cells. The genes are TRBV18 and TRBJ2-2, with TRBD2 identical over 7 bases. The origin of this receptor is a man between 18 and 29 years old in good health. Some clones in this sample may be carry-over from other donors' samples. CDR3 in amino acids: CASSPGLRLADPTGELFF. The DNA for the CDR3 is TGTGCCAGCTCACCTGGGCTACGTCTAGCGGACCCCACCGGGGAGCTGTTTTTT.